The text below deals with one T cell receptor (beta chain). As yet, its antigen is unknown. A single record per CDR3 protein comes from TCRdb applying MiXCR to the RT-PCR reads. Found here are 700,000 to 800,000 distinct CDR3 sequences, approximately 17% of them singletons; the top ten hold about a tenth. This CDR3 comprises 15 residues. Germline CDR1 is MNHEY and CDR2 is SVGEGT. V gave up 6 bases and J gave up 5 bases; unmatched junction bases: 9. This record comes from a study of response to subunit inactivated influenza vaccine. Notes on the study in general: Every seasonal influenza vaccination brings in few new T cells, the authors suggested.

The source of this sequence is a man aged 50 to 59 who received an inactivated influenza vaccine. The J gene is TRBJ2-3, the V gene TRBV6-2 or TRBV6-3, with 9 nucleotides matching TRBD1. Here the sequenced sample was PBMCs from blood, taken around 5 days after vaccination. CDR3 in amino acids: CASSRGQGGIDTQYF. DNA for the CDR3: TGTGCCAGCAGCCGGGGACAGGGAGGCATAGATACGCAGTATTTT.